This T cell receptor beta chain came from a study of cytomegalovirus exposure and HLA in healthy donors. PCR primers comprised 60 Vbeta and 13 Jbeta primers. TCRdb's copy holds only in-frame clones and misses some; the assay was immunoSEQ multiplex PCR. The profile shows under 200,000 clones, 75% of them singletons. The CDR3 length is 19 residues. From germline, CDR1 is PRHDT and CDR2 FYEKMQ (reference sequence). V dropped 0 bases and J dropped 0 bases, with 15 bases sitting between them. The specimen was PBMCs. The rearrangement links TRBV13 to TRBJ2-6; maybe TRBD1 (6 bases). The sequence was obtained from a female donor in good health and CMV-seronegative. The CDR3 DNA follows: TGTGCCAGCAGCTTAGGCCGACAGGTCCCCCACTCTGGGGCCAACGTCCTGACTTTC. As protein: CASSLGRQVPHSGANVLTF.